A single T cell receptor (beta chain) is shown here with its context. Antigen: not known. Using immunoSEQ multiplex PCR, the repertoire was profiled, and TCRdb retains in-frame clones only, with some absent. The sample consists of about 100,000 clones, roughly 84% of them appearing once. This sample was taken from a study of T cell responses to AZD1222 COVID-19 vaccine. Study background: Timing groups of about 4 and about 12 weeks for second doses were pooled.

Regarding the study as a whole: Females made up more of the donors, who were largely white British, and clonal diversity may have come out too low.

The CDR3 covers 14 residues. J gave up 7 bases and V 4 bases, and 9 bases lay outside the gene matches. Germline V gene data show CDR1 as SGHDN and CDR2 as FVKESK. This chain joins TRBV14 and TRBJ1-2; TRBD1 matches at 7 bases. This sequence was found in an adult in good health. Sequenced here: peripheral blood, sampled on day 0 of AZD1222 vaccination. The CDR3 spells CASSLYDRVGGYTF. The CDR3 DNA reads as TGTGCCAGCAGCCTCTACGACAGGGTGGGTGGCTACACCTTC.